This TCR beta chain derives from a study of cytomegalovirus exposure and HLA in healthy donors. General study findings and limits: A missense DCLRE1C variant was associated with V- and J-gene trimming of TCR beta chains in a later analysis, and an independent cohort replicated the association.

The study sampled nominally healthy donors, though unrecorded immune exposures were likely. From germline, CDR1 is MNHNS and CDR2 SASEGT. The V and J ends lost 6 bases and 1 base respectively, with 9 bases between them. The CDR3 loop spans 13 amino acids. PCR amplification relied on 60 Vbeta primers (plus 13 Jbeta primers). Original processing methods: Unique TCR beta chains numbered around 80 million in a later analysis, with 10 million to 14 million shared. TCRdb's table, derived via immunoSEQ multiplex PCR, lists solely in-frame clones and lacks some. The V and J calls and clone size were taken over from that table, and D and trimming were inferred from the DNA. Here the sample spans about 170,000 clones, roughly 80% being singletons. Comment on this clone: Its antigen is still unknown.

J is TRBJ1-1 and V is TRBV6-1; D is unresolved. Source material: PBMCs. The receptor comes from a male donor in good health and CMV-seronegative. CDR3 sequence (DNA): TGTGCCAGCAGCATAGAACCGAACACTGAAGCTTTCTTT. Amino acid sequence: CASSIEPNTEAFF.